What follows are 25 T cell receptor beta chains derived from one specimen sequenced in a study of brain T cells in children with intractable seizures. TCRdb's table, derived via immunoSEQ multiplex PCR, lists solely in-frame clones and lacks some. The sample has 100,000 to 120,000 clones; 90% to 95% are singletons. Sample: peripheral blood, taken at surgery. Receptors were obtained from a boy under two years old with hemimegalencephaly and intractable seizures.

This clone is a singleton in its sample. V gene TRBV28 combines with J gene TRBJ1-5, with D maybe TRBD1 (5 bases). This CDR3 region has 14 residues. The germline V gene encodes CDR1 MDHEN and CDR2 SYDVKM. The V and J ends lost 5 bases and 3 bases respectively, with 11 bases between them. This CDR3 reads CASSLGHVNQPQHF. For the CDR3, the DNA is TGTGCCAGCAGTCTCGGACACGTCAATCAGCCCCAGCATTTT.

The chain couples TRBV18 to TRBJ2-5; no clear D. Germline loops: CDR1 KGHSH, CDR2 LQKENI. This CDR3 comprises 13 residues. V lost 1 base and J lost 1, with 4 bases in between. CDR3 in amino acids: CASSPRTQETQYF. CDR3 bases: TGTGCCAGCTCACCACGGACCCAAGAGACCCAGTACTTC. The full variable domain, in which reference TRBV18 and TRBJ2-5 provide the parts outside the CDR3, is NAGVMQNPRHLVRRRGQEARLRCSPMKGHSHVYWYRQLPEEGLKFMVYLQKENIIDESGMPKERFSAEFPKEGPSILRIQQVVRGDSAAYFCASSPRTQETQYFGPGTRLLVL.

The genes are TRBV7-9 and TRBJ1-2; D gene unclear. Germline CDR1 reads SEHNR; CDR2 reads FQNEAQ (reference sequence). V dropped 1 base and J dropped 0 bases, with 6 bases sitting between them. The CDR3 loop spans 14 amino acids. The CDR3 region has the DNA TGTGCCAGCAGCTTAGAGGCACCTAACTATGGCTACACCTTC. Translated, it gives CASSLEAPNYGYTF.

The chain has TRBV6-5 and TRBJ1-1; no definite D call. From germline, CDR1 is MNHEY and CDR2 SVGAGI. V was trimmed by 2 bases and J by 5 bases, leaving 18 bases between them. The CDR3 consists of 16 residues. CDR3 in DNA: TGTGCCAGCAGTTACCACCGATGGGGTATAAGGACTGAAGCTTTCTTT. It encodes CASSYHRWGIRTEAFF.

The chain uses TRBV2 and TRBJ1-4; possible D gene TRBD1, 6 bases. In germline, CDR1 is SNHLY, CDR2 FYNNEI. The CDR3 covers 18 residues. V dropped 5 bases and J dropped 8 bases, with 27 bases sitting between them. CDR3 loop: CASSSQSHRQVPGEKLFF. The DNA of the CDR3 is TGTGCCAGCAGTTCTCAGAGCCACCGACAGGTCCCAGGGGAAAAACTGTTTTTT. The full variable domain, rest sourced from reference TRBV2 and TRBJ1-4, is EPEVTQTPSHQVTQMGQEVILRCVPISNHLYFYWYRQILGQKVEFLVSFYNNEISEKSEIFDDQFSVERPDGSNFTLKIRSTKLEDSAMYFCASSSQSHRQVPGEKLFFGSGTQLSVL.

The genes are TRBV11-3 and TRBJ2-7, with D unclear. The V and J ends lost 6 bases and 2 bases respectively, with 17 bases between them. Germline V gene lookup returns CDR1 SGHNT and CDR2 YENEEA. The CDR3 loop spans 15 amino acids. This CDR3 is CASSSRTAAPYEQYF. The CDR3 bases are TGTGCCAGCAGTTCCCGCACAGCAGCCCCCTACGAGCAGTACTTC.

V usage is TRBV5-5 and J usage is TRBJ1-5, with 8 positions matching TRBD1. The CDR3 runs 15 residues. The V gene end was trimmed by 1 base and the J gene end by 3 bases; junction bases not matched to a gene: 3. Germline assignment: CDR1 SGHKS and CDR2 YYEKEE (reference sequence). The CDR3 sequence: CASSLSGGDNQPQHF. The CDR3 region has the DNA TGTGCCAGCAGCTTGTCAGGGGGCGACAATCAGCCCCAGCATTTT.

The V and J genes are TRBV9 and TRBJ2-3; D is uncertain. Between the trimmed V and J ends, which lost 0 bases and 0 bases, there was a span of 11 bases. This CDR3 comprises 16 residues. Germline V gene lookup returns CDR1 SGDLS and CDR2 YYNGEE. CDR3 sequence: CASSVGSSISTDTQYF. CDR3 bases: TGTGCCAGCAGCGTAGGGAGTAGTATAAGCACAGATACGCAGTATTTT.

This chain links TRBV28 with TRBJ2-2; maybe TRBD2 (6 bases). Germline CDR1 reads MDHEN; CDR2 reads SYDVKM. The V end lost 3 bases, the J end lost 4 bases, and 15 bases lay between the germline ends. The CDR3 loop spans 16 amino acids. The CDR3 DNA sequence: TGTGCCAGCAGTTTCGGGTCGGGAGTAGTCACCGGGGAGCTGTTTTTT. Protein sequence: CASSFGSGVVTGELFF. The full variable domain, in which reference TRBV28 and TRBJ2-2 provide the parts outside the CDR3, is DVKVTQSSRYLVKRTGEKVFLECVQDMDHENMFWYRQDPGLGLRLIYFSYDVKMKEKGDIPEGYSVSREKKERFSLILESASTNQTSMYLCASSFGSGVVTGELFFGEGSRLTVL.

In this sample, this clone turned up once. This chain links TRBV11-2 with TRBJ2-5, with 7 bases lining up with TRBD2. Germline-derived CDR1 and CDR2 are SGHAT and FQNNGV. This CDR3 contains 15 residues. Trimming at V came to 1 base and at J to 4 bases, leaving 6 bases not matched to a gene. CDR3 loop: CASSLGPGGGETQYF. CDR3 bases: TGTGCCAGCAGCTTAGGTCCGGGGGGTGGAGAGACCCAGTACTTC.

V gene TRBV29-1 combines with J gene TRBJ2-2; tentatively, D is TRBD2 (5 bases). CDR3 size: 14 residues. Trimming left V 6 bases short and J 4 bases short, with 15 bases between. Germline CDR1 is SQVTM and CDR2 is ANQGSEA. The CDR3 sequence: CSVLFGDSTGELFF. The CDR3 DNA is TGCAGCGTCCTCTTCGGGGATTCCACCGGGGAGCTGTTTTTT.

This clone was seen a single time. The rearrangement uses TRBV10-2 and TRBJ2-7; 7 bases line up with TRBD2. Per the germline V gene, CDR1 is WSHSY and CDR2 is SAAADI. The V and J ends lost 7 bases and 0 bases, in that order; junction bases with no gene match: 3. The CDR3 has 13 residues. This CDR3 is CASKASGSYEQYF. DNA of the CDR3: TGCGCCAGCAAAGCTAGCGGCTCCTACGAGCAGTACTTC.

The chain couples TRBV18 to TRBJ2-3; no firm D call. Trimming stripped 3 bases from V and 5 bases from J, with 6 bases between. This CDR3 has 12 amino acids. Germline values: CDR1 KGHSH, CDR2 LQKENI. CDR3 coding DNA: TGTGCCAGCTCACCCTTAGGAGATACGCAGTATTTT. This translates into CASSPLGDTQYF.

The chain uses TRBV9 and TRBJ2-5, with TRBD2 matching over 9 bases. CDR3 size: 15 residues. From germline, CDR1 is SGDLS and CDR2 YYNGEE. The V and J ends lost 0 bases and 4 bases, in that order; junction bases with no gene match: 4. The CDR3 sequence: CASSVGALAGETQYF. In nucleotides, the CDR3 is TGTGCCAGCAGCGTAGGGGCACTAGCGGGAGAGACCCAGTACTTC.

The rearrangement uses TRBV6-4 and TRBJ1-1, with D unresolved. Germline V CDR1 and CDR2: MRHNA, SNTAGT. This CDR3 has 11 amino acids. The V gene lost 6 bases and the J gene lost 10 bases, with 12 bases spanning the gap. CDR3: CASRRPMGAFF. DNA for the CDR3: TGTGCCAGCAGAAGGCCTATGGGAGCTTTCTTT.

CDR3 sequence: CASSFSSGRAGTDTQYF. CDR3 nucleotides: TGTGCCAGCAGCTTTAGTAGCGGGAGGGCTGGCACAGATACGCAGTATTTT. The chain recombines TRBV7-2 with TRBJ2-3; TRBD2 aligns across 11 bases. The germline gives CDR1 SGHTA, CDR2 FQGNSA. CDR3 length: 17 amino acids. Losses at the gene ends were 3 bases for V and 1 base for J; bases not matched to a gene: 6.

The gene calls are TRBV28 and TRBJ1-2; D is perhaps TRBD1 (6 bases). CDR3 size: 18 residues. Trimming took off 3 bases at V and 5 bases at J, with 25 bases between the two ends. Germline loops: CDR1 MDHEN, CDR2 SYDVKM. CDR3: CASSFRHSQGPGGYGYTF. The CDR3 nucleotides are TGTGCCAGCAGTTTCCGTCATTCTCAGGGGCCTGGGGGGTATGGCTACACCTTC.

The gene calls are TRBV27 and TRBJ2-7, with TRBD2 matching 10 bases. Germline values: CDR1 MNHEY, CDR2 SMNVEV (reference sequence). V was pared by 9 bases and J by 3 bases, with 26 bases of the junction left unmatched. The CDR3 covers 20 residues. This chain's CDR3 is CARRGGARRVAGGGCYEQYF. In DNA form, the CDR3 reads TGTGCCAGGCGGGGGGGGGCCCGCCGTGTAGCGGGAGGAGGGTGCTACGAGCAGTACTTC.

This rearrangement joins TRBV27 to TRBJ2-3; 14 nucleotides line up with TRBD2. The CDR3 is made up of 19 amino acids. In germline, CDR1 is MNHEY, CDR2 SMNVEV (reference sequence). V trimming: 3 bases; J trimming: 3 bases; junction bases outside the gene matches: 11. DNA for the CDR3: TGTGCCAGCAGTTTCCTCGGACTAGCGGGAGGAGTGGGAACAGATACGCAGTATTTT. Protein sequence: CASSFLGLAGGVGTDTQYF.

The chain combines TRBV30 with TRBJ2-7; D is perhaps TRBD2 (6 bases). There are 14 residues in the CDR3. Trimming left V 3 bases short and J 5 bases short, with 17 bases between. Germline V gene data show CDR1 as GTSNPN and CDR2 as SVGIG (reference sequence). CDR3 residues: CAWRVAVGSHEQYF. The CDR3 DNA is TGTGCCTGGAGGGTAGCGGTCGGAAGCCACGAGCAGTACTTC.

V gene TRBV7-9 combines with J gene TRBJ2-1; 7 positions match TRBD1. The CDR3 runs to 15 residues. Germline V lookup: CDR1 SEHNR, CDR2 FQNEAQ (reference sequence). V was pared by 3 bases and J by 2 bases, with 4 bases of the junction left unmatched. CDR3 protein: CASSFRQGAYNEQFF. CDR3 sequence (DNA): TGTGCCAGCAGCTTCAGGCAGGGGGCCTACAATGAGCAGTTCTTC.

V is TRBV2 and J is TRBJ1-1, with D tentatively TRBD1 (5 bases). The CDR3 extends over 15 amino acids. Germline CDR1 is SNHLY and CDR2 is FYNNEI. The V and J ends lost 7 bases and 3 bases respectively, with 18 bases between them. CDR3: CASTPRGREDTEAFF. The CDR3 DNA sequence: TGTGCCAGCACCCCACGTGGCAGGGAGGACACTGAAGCTTTCTTT.

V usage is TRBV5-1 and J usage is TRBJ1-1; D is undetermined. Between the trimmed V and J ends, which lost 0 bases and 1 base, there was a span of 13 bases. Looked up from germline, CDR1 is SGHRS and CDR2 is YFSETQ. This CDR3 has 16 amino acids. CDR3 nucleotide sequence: TGCGCCAGCAGCTTGGGGCTCCGGGGAGCGAACACTGAAGCTTTCTTT. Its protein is CASSLGLRGANTEAFF. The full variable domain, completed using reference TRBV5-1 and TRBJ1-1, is KAGVTQTPRYLIKTRGQQVTLSCSPISGHRSVSWYQQTPGQGLQFLFEYFSETQRNKGNFPGRFSGRQFSNSRSEMNVSTLELGDSALYLCASSLGLRGANTEAFFGQGTRLTVV.

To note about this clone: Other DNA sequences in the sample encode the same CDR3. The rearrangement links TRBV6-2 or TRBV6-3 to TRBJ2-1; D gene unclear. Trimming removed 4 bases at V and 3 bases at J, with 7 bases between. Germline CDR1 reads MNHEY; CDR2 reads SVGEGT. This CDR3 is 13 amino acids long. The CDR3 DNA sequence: TGTGCCAGCAGTTTAAGCAGCTACAATGAGCAGTTCTTC. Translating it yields CASSLSSYNEQFF.

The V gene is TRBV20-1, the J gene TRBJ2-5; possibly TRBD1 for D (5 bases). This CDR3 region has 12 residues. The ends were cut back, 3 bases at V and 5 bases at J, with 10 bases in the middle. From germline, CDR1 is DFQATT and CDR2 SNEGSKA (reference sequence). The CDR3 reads CSASRKGETQYF. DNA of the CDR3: TGCAGTGCTAGTCGCAAGGGGGAGACCCAGTACTTC.